These 3 T cell receptor beta chains were all obtained from the same sample, sequenced in a study of blood T cells in healthy people across ages. Combining a sample-barcoded 5' primer with a J-beta primer mix, a second PCR ran for about 6 to 12 cycles. TCRdb reprocessed the 5' RACE reads via MiXCR and lists one record per CDR3 protein. Among around 650,000 distinct CDR3 sequences, around 38% were seen once, and the ten largest hold about 30%. Sequenced sample: blood. These receptors all stem from a man older than 75 in good health.

The chain is built from TRBV12-3 or TRBV12-4 and TRBJ2-3; D is uncertain. Trimming removed 3 bases from V and 11 bases from J, with 15 bases in between. The CDR3 is 13 amino acids. The CDR3 protein is CASSFRQAEGQYF. In nucleotides, the CDR3 is TGTGCCAGCAGTTTCCGGCAGGCAGAAGGGCAGTATTTT.

In this sample, this clonotype turned up many times. The chain uses TRBV20-1 and TRBJ2-7, with 7 bases that match TRBD2. The CDR3 is 14 amino acids. The junction had 16 bases not matched to a gene; V was cut back by 8 bases and J by 6 bases. Germline CDR1 reads DFQATT; CDR2 reads SNEGSKA (reference sequence). The CDR3 coding sequence is TGCAGTTTCTCGGCTGCGGGAGTCCCCCTCGAGCAGTACTTC. As protein: CSFSAAGVPLEQYF.

The genes are TRBV29-1 and TRBJ2-7; D remains ambiguous. This CDR3 has 12 residues. Trimming cost V 4 bases and J 3 bases, with 10 bases left between them. Germline values: CDR1 SQVTM, CDR2 ANQGSEA. The CDR3 region is CSVVGVGYEQYF. The CDR3 nucleotides are TGCAGCGTTGTTGGGGTCGGCTACGAGCAGTACTTC.